A single sample gave rise to the 18 T cell receptor beta chains below, sequenced in a study of blood T cells in healthy people across ages. With a J-beta primer mix and a sample-barcoded 5' primer, a second PCR ran roughly 6 to 11 cycles. TCRdb independently ran MiXCR on the 5' RACE reads; one entry per CDR3 protein. The sample contains around 1,700,000 distinct CDR3 sequences, over 25% of which appear only once. The sequencing sample was made of blood. The source is a woman in her twenties or thirties in good health.

Regarding this clonotype: Since a much larger clone is just one base distant, this may be a read error. V is TRBV29-1 and J is TRBJ2-7, with 12 bases identical to TRBD1. Per the germline V gene, CDR1 is SQVTM and CDR2 is ANQGSEA. This CDR3 is built from 16 residues. The V and J ends lost 3 bases and 3 bases, in that order; junction bases with no gene match: 9. CDR3 amino acids: CSVDSSGTGGLYEQYF. The CDR3 nucleotides read TGCAGCGTTGATTCATCCGGGACAGGGGGCCTCTACGAGCAGTACTTC.

This clonotype was detected ten times or more. The junction departs from the called germline gene at one end, perhaps through a read error. The chain couples TRBV5-1 to TRBJ2-4; possibly TRBD1 or TRBD2 for D (6 bases each). This CDR3 region has 13 residues. Germline CDR1 SGHRS, CDR2 YFSETQ. The CDR3 spells CASSSEGGNIQYF. For the CDR3, the DNA is TGTGCCAGCAGCTCCGAGGGGGGAAACATTCAGTACTTC.

This clonotype has at least ten counts. The rearrangement uses TRBV29-1 and TRBJ2-7; 9 bases fit TRBD1. J gave up 6 bases and V 0 bases, and 9 bases lay outside the gene matches. This CDR3 contains 15 residues. Per the germline V gene, CDR1 is SQVTM and CDR2 is ANQGSEA. CDR3 nucleotides: TGCAGCGTTGAAGATATAACCGAGACAGGGGGCGAGCAGTACTTC. Translated: CSVEDITETGGEQYF.

This clonotype was counted a few times. V and J are TRBV4-1 and TRBJ1-2; D is uncertain. Trimming left V 1 base short and J 10 bases short, with 10 bases between. CDR1 MGHRA and CDR2 YSYEKL come from the germline V gene. This CDR3 is 12 amino acids long. The CDR3 nucleotides are TGCGCCAGCAGCCAAGGGCCAGTCGACTACACCTTC. Translating gives CASSQGPVDYTF.

With respect to this clonotype: One junction end disagrees with the germline gene, perhaps due to a read error. This sequence joins TRBV11-2 and TRBJ2-1, with 12 positions matching TRBD2. The J call may be faulty, since TRBJ2-7 better matches the DNA end. Germline values: CDR1 SGHAT, CDR2 FQNNGV. CDR3 size: 18 residues. In DNA form, the CDR3 reads TGCGCCAGCAGCTTACTAGCGGGGGGTCCGAGCTCCTACAATGAGCAGTACTTC. This translates into CASSLLAGGPSSYNEQYF.

The rearrangement links TRBV11-2 to TRBJ2-1, with 13 bases fitting TRBD2. Germline CDR1 reads SGHAT; CDR2 reads FQNNGV. The V segment lost 7 bases and the J segment 6 bases; nucleotides outside the gene matches: 12. The length of the CDR3 is 17 residues. The chain's CDR3 is CASNIPGLAGAGNEQFF. The CDR3 DNA sequence: TGTGCCAGCAACATACCTGGACTAGCGGGAGCTGGCAATGAGCAGTTCTTC.

This clonotype appeared once. The chain has TRBV5-1 and TRBJ2-2; D gene uncertain. CDR1 and CDR2 (germline): SGHRS, YFSETQ. Trimming left V 2 bases short and J 6 bases short, with 11 bases between. The CDR3 is 14 residues long. For the CDR3, the DNA is TGCGCCAGCAGCTTCGACGGAACGCCCGGGGAGCTGTTTTTT. Encoded protein: CASSFDGTPGELFF.

V gene TRBV19 combines with J gene TRBJ2-6, with 7 bases that match TRBD2. Looked up from germline, CDR1 is LNHDA and CDR2 is SQIVND (reference sequence). The CDR3 length is 16 residues. V dropped 8 bases and J dropped 4; count of bases not matched to a gene: 11. CDR3 loop: CASGSLGGSGANVLTF. The CDR3 DNA follows: TGTGCCAGTGGCTCCCTCGGGGGGTCCGGGGCCAACGTCCTGACTTTC.

This clonotype was counted between two and nine times. CDR3 loop: CASSRVVQGRTGELFF. In DNA, the CDR3 is TGTGCCAGCAGCCGGGTAGTACAGGGGCGTACCGGGGAGCTGTTTTTT. V and J are TRBV5-4 and TRBJ2-2, with TRBD1 matching over 7 bases. CDR3 length: 16 amino acids. Germline CDR1 reads SGHNT; CDR2 reads YYREEE (reference sequence). Trimming removed 4 bases from V and 5 bases from J; junction bases left unmatched: 11.

This clonotype was seen ten or more times. The chain employs TRBV20-1 and TRBJ2-7; 7 bases are a match to TRBD2. This CDR3 has 14 amino acids. Per germline, CDR1 DFQATT and CDR2 SNEGSKA (reference sequence). The V gene end was trimmed by 6 bases and the J gene end by 2 bases; junction bases not matched to a gene: 10. The CDR3 coding sequence is TGCAGTGCGAGCGGGGACCTTACCCCCTACGAGCAGTACTTC. Translation: CSASGDLTPYEQYF.

This clonotype was recorded many times. The chain joins TRBV20-1 to TRBJ2-1; D call uncertain. The CDR3 loop spans 12 amino acids. V was shortened by 7 bases and J by 6 bases, with 13 bases between the two germline ends. Per the germline V gene, CDR1 is DFQATT and CDR2 is SNEGSKA (reference sequence). CDR3 sequence reads: CSGKGSVNEQFF. The CDR3 bases are TGCAGTGGTAAAGGGTCAGTCAATGAGCAGTTCTTC.

This chain links TRBV11-2 with TRBJ2-5, with D unclear. The J call is in doubt because the DNA end fits TRBJ2-7 better. The CDR3 is made up of 15 amino acids. CDR1 SGHAT and CDR2 FQNNGV come from the germline V gene. CDR3 residues: CASSPTYLLHDEQYF. The CDR3 DNA reads as TGTGCCAGCAGCCCCACCTACCTTCTTCATGACGAGCAGTACTTC.

CDR3 coding DNA: TGCAGTGCTAGACAAGCGGGGGGGTTCACAGATACGCAGTATTTT. It is translated as CSARQAGGFTDTQYF. The chain has TRBV20-1 and TRBJ2-3; TRBD2 matches at 10 bases. The CDR3 length is 15 residues. J gave up 2 bases and V 2 bases, and 4 bases lay outside the gene matches. Germline-derived CDR1 and CDR2 are DFQATT and SNEGSKA (reference sequence).

The V call is TRBV20-1, the J call TRBJ2-3, with TRBD1 matching over 7 bases. Germline V gene data show CDR1 as DFQATT and CDR2 as SNEGSKA (reference sequence). This CDR3 has 14 amino acids. V shed 0 bases, J shed 0 bases, and the junction held 0 bases outside the gene matches. The CDR3: CSARETGSTDTQYF. The CDR3 nucleotides are TGCAGTGCTAGAGAGACAGGGAGCACAGATACGCAGTATTTT.

CDR3 protein: CASSEGTPGRINTEAFF. The CDR3 DNA is TGTGCCAGCTCGGAGGGGACCCCAGGGAGGATCAACACTGAAGCTTTCTTT. The J gene is TRBJ1-1, the V gene TRBV18; a weak D match, TRBD1 (5 bases). V was shortened by 6 bases and J by 2 bases, with 22 bases between the two germline ends. The CDR3 has 17 amino acids. The germline CDR1 and CDR2 sequences are KGHSH and LQKENI.

As for this clonotype: A much larger clone differs by one base, so this may be a read error. The chain links TRBV7-2 to TRBJ2-5; D perhaps matches TRBD2 (6 bases). Per germline, CDR1 SGHTA and CDR2 FQGNSA. V was cut by 3 bases and J by 2 bases, with 13 bases left in between. The CDR3 loop spans 15 amino acids. The CDR3 DNA follows: TGTGCCAGCAGCTTGCCGGGAGTGGCGCAAGAGACCCAGTACTTC. Residues: CASSLPGVAQETQYF.

This clonotype was observed a handful of times. This chain joins TRBV10-2 and TRBJ2-5; TRBD1 matches at 7 bases. Germline loops: CDR1 WSHSY, CDR2 SAAADI. Trimming cost V 3 bases and J 6 bases; bases outside gene matches: 7. The CDR3 sequence is 14 residues long. The DNA for the CDR3 is TGCGCCAGCAGTGAAGGGGGCACAAGGAAGACCCAGTACTTC. Translating gives CASSEGGTRKTQYF.

The genes are TRBV7-9 and TRBJ2-1, with D possibly matching TRBD2 (6 bases). The CDR3 runs 18 residues. Germline-derived CDR1 and CDR2 are SEHNR and FQNEAQ (reference sequence). V lost 0 bases, J lost 8 bases, and 23 bases lay in between. The CDR3 region is CASSLAYRPGAIPHEQFF. The CDR3 DNA reads TGTGCCAGCAGCTTAGCCTACAGACCGGGAGCTATCCCCCATGAGCAGTTCTTC.